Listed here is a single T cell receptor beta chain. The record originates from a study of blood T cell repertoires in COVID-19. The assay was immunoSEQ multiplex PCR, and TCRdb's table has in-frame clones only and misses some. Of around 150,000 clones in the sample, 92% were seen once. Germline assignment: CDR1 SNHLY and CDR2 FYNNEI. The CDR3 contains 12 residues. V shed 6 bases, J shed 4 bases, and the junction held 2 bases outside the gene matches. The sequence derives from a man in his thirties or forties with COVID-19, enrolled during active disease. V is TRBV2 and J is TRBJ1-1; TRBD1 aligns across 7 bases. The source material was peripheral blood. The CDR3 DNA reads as TGTGCCAGCAGAGCAGGGGGCACTGAAGCTTTCTTT. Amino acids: CASRAGGTEAFF. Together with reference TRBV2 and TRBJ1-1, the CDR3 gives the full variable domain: EPEVTQTPSHQVTQMGQEVILRCVPISNHLYFYWYRQILGQKVEFLVSFYNNEISEKSEIFDDQFSVERPDGSNFTLKIRSTKLEDSAMYFCASRAGGTEAFFGQGTRLTVV.